The T cell receptor (beta chain) under discussion was sequenced for a study of blood T cell repertoires in COVID-19. Looking at the study overall: Whether acute or convalescent, the COVID-19 samples came from the United States, Italy and Spain. From T cells, B-cell-depleted T cells, or PBMCs came the material, which was cDNA or gDNA.

This clone showed up just a few times. Germline values: CDR1 MNHNS, CDR2 SASEGT. J gave up 3 bases and V 4 bases, and 13 bases lay outside the gene matches. The CDR3 has 20 residues. In the authors' workflow: Estimated nucleated cell counts came from reference gene primer amplification. Profiling relied on immunoSEQ multiplex PCR, and the TCRdb table lists in-frame clones only, not all of them. That table furnishes V, J and clone size, whereas the DNA furnished D and trimming. This table has 130,000 to 150,000 clones, around 87% appearing once. This chain links TRBV6-1 with TRBJ2-2, with 14 bases identical to TRBD2. The source material was peripheral blood. The clonotype was recovered from a woman aged 45-65 years with active or convalescent COVID-19. The CDR3: CASSGGTSGSFFKDTGELFF. The CDR3 bases are TGTGCCAGCAGTGGGGGGACTAGCGGGAGTTTTTTTAAGGACACCGGGGAGCTGTTTTTT.